This entry lists 8 T cell receptor beta chains sequenced from one sample in a study of blood T cell repertoires in COVID-19. TCRdb keeps only in-frame clones here, not all; method: immunoSEQ multiplex PCR. The data hold about 36,000 clones, with 70% to 80% observed a single time. The sequencing input was peripheral blood. The receptors derive from a man in his fifties or sixties with active COVID-19.

The genes are TRBV27 and TRBJ2-7; 8 bases line up with TRBD2. The CDR3 length is 14 residues. After removal of 5 bases from V and 2 bases from J, the junction contained 5 bases not matched to a gene. Germline V lookup: CDR1 MNHEY, CDR2 SMNVEV (reference sequence). The CDR3 reads CASSPGTSPYEQYF. For the CDR3, the DNA is TGTGCCAGCAGTCCAGGGACTAGTCCCTACGAGCAGTACTTC.

V is TRBV7-9 and J is TRBJ1-1, with 8 bases lining up with TRBD1. Germline V lookup: CDR1 SEHNR, CDR2 FQNEAQ (reference sequence). V lost 4 bases and J lost 2; bases outside the gene matches: 3. This CDR3 has 14 residues. CDR3 sequence reads: CASSSTGANTEAFF. The CDR3 nucleotides are TGTGCCAGCAGCTCGACAGGGGCTAACACTGAAGCTTTCTTT.

The rearrangement joins TRBV5-4 to TRBJ2-5; D is ambiguous. Germline values: CDR1 SGHNT, CDR2 YYREEE (reference sequence). The CDR3 has 13 residues. V lost 5 bases and J 2 bases, leaving 10 bases between the germline ends. In DNA form, the CDR3 reads TGTGCCAGCAGAGAGGATTTGCAAGAGACCCAGTACTTC. Amino acids: CASREDLQETQYF. The full variable domain, in which reference TRBV5-4 and TRBJ2-5 provide the parts outside the CDR3, is ETGVTQSPTHLIKTRGQQVTLRCSSQSGHNTVSWYQQALGQGPQFIFQYYREEENGRGNFPPRFSGLQFPNYSSELNVNALELDDSALYLCASREDLQETQYFGPGTRLLVL.

The chain carries TRBV27 and TRBJ2-3; TRBD2 agrees at 7 bases. The CDR3 consists of 14 residues. Germline CDR1 reads MNHEY; CDR2 reads SMNVEV (reference sequence). The V and J ends lost 5 bases and 0 bases, in that order; junction bases with no gene match: 2. In DNA, the CDR3 is TGTGCCAGCAGTATTAGCGGGAGCACAGATACGCAGTATTTT. It yields the protein CASSISGSTDTQYF.

The rearrangement joins TRBV30 to TRBJ1-4; no clear D. Deletions cut 0 bases from V and 0 bases from J, with 11 bases between. Germline lookup yields CDR1 GTSNPN and CDR2 SVGIG (reference sequence). CDR3 length equals 16 residues. This CDR3 reads CAWSVSWASTNEKLFF. In DNA form, the CDR3 reads TGTGCCTGGAGTGTATCATGGGCCTCAACTAATGAAAAACTGTTTTTT.

Only one count was recorded for this clone. The chain uses TRBV6-6 and TRBJ2-3, with 12 bases aligning to TRBD1. The CDR3 has 16 amino acids. From germline, CDR1 is MNHNY and CDR2 SVGAGI (reference sequence). V gave up 4 bases and J gave up 5 bases; unmatched junction bases: 7. CDR3 sequence: CASSSGTGGALDTQYF. CDR3 nucleotide sequence: TGTGCCAGCAGTTCCGGGACAGGGGGCGCATTAGATACGCAGTATTTT.

V is TRBV5-6 and J is TRBJ2-5; D is ambiguous. The CDR3 is 11 residues long. V lost 4 bases to trimming and J lost 1 base, with 2 bases between them. In germline, CDR1 is SGHDT, CDR2 YYEEEE. The CDR3 region is CASSRQETQYF. As DNA, the CDR3 is TGTGCCAGCAGCCGCCAAGAGACCCAGTACTTC.

The V gene is TRBV6-5, the J gene TRBJ1-2; possibly TRBD1 for D (5 bases). Per the germline V gene, CDR1 is MNHEY and CDR2 is SVGAGI. The CDR3 loop spans 12 amino acids. Trimming took 10 bases from V and 5 from J, leaving 14 bases between them. The CDR3 sequence: CANHLGGYGYTF. As DNA, the CDR3 is TGTGCCAACCATTTGGGGGGTTATGGCTACACCTTC.